This section outlines one T cell receptor beta chain sequence together with its context. Repertoires were generated with immunoSEQ multiplex PCR, while TCRdb's copy carries only in-frame clones and drops some. The sample shows a few hundred thousand clones, approximately 77% of them seen only once. The data originate from a study of shared clonotypes between healthy human individuals. CDR3 length equals 15 residues. V was shortened by 7 bases and J by 2 bases, with 17 bases between the two germline ends. Germline loops: CDR1 SNHLY, CDR2 FYNNEI. Material: PBMCs. The sequence derives from a woman in her 40s in good health. Some clones in this sample may be carry-over from other donors' samples. This chain links TRBV2 with TRBJ2-5; tentative D call: TRBD1 (5 bases). CDR3 in DNA: TGTGCCAGCACCTCGGACACCGGGCTTCAAGAGACCCAGTACTTC. Protein: CASTSDTGLQETQYF.